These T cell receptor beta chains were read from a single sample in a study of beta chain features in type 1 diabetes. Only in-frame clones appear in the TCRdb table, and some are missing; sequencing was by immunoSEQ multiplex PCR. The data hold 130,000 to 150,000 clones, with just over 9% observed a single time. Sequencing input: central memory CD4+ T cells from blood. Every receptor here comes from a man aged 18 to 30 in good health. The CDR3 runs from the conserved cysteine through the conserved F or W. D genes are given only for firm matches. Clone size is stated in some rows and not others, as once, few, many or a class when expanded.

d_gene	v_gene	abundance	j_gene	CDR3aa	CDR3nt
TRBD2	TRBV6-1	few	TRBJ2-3	CASRPSGEGTDTQYF	TGTGCCAGCAGACCCAGCGGGGAGGGCACAGATACGCAGTATTTT
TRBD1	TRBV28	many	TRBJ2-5	CASSPGTAYQETQYF	TGTGCCAGCAGCCCTGGGACAGCCTACCAAGAGACCCAGTACTTC
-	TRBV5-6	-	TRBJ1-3	CASSFSGNTIYF	TGTGCCAGCAGCTTTAGCGGAAACACCATATATTTT
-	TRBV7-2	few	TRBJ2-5	CASSLARTQYF	TGTGCCAGCAGCTTAGCGCGGACCCAGTACTTC
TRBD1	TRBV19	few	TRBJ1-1	CASSREGQGTAFF	TGTGCCAGTAGCAGAGAGGGACAGGGGACAGCTTTCTTT
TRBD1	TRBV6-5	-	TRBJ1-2	CASWGTGDGGYTF	TGTGCCAGCTGGGGCACAGGGGATGGAGGCTACACCTTC
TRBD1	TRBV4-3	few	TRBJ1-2	CASSQSTGAGYGYTF	TGCGCCAGCAGCCAATCGACAGGGGCGGGCTATGGCTACACCTTC
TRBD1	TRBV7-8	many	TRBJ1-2	CASSLRTGGYGYTF	TGTGCCAGCAGCTTACGTACAGGGGGATATGGCTACACCTTC
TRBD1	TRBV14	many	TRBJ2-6	CASSPTGDVLTF	TGTGCCAGCAGTCCAACAGGGGACGTCCTGACTTTC
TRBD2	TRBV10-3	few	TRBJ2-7	CAIRSLAGEFGEQYF	TGTGCCATCAGATCTCTAGCGGGGGAGTTCGGAGAGCAGTACTTC